The entry below gives a single T cell receptor (beta chain) sequence along with its context. Antigen specificity is unknown. The data originate from a study of CXCR3-negative and CXCR3-positive naive CD8 T cells. The CDR3 consists of 16 residues. Looked up from germline, CDR1 is LNHDA and CDR2 is SQIVND (reference sequence). Through 5' RACE with UMI labels, the TRB cDNA libraries were prepared. TCRdb re-called the 5' RACE reads; every CDR3 protein appears as one record, without DNA. In all, the sample yields some 54,000 distinct CDR3 sequences. Whole-study findings and limits: Hydrophobicity was higher for TRB CDR3s found in CXCR3-positive naive cells than in CXCR3-negative naive cells.

This receptor was taken from a human donor in good health. Some clones in this sample may be carry-over from other donors' samples. The V gene is TRBV19, the J gene TRBJ1-1; the D gene TCRdb calls, TRBD1, cannot be checked with no DNA. Sequencing was performed on naive CXCR3+ CD8+ T cells from blood. Subset defined: CD45RO-CCR7+CD27+CD95- naive CD8+ T cells expressing CXCR3 (TNR3+). The CDR3 spells CASSTLTDRTNTEAFF.